A selection of T cell receptor beta chains follows, all from one sample in a study of cytomegalovirus exposure and HLA in healthy donors. Libraries were prepared by immunoSEQ multiplex PCR; TCRdb keeps only in-frame clonotypes and omits some of them. The sample includes about 150,000 clones, roughly 80% of them seen just once. The sequenced sample was PBMCs. Receptors originate from a male donor in good health and CMV-seronegative. CDR3s include the opening cysteine and the closing phenylalanine or tryptophan. Fields, in order: V gene, clone size, J gene, D gene, CDR3 DNA, CDR3 protein. A D gene is named only where the DNA matches it firmly. Some rows have no size entry. The others give once, few or many, or a class for an expanded clone.

V: TRBV5-1
size: NA
J: TRBJ2-1
D: NA
DNA: TGCGCCAGCAGCCAGGGGTCCTACAATGAGCAGTTCTTC
CDR3: CASSQGSYNEQFF

V: TRBV15
size: NA
J: TRBJ2-1
D: TRBD2
DNA: TGTGCCACCAGCGGCCAGCGGGAGGATGAGCAGTTCTTC
CDR3: CATSGQREDEQFF

V: TRBV11-2
size: few
J: TRBJ1-2
D: NA
DNA: TGTGCCAGCAGCATCGACAGGAACTATGGCTACACCTTC
CDR3: CASSIDRNYGYTF

V: TRBV7-9
size: once
J: TRBJ1-3
D: TRBD1
DNA: TGTGCCAGCAGCTTAGGGGGGGGACAGGGGCCCGGAAACACCATATATTTT
CDR3: CASSLGGGQGPGNTIYF

V: TRBV28
size: once
J: TRBJ1-2
D: NA
DNA: TGTGCCAGCAGTTTATGGGCAGGGCTTTCCGCTGGCTACACCTTC
CDR3: CASSLWAGLSAGYTF

V: TRBV6-5
size: NA
J: TRBJ1-5
D: NA
DNA: TGTGCCAGCAGTTCCGCATATGGTACTCATCAGCCCCAGCATTTT
CDR3: CASSSAYGTHQPQHF

V: TRBV4-3
size: NA
J: TRBJ1-4
D: NA
DNA: TGCGCCAGCAGCCAAGATCGTGGCCTTGCTAATGAAAAACTGTTTTTT
CDR3: CASSQDRGLANEKLFF

V: TRBV18
size: NA
J: TRBJ2-7
D: NA
DNA: TGTGCCAGCTCACCACCGGGAGCCCGCTACGAGCAGTACTTC
CDR3: CASSPPGARYEQYF

V: TRBV7-9
size: NA
J: TRBJ1-2
D: NA
DNA: TGTGCCAGCAGCCTTCAGGGTACTAACTATGGCTACACCTTC
CDR3: CASSLQGTNYGYTF

V: TRBV29-1
size: NA
J: TRBJ2-3
D: TRBD1
DNA: TGCAGCGTATTACAGGGGGTGGGGGCAGATACGCAGTATTTT
CDR3: CSVLQGVGADTQYF

V: TRBV7-6
size: NA
J: TRBJ2-1
D: NA
DNA: TGTGCCAGCAGCCCTTTGGCGGTTGAGCAGTTCTTC
CDR3: CASSPLAVEQFF

V: TRBV7-3
size: NA
J: TRBJ2-5
D: NA
DNA: TGTGCCAGCAGCCAAGGGGGTTTAGGGACCCAGTACTTC
CDR3: CASSQGGLGTQYF

V: TRBV2
size: NA
J: TRBJ2-5
D: NA
DNA: TGTGCCAGCAGTGATCGGGGGAAAGAGACCCAGTACTTC
CDR3: CASSDRGKETQYF

V: TRBV2
size: NA
J: TRBJ2-1
D: NA
DNA: TGTGCCAGCAGTAACCCACGGGAGTATGAGCAGTTCTTC
CDR3: CASSNPREYEQFF

V: TRBV5-1
size: NA
J: TRBJ2-2
D: TRBD2
DNA: TGCGCCAGCAGCTTTAGCGGGACCAACACCGGGGAGCTGTTTTTT
CDR3: CASSFSGTNTGELFF

V: TRBV4-3
size: NA
J: TRBJ2-3
D: TRBD2
DNA: TGCGCCAGCAGCCCGCGGACTAGCGGGAGCACAGATACGCAGTATTTT
CDR3: CASSPRTSGSTDTQYF